A single sample gave rise to the 23 T cell receptor beta chains below, sequenced in a study of blood T cell repertoires in COVID-19. Clones were sequenced by immunoSEQ multiplex PCR, and TCRdb holds only the in-frame ones, with some missing. In the table there are more than 150,000 clones, 90% of which are singletons. Sequencing was carried out using peripheral blood. These receptors originate from a man in his forties or fifties with acute or convalescent COVID-19.

This clone appeared a single time. V usage is TRBV6-2 or TRBV6-3 and J usage is TRBJ1-1, with 7 bases that match TRBD1. The CDR3 spans 15 residues. In germline, CDR1 is MNHEY, CDR2 SVGEGT. With 4 bases clipped from V and 1 base from J, the junction kept 6 bases outside the gene matches. This chain's CDR3 is CASSSAGTENTEAFF. CDR3 sequence (DNA): TGTGCCAGCAGTTCGGCCGGGACAGAGAACACTGAAGCTTTCTTT.

This chain uses TRBV7-9 with TRBJ1-3; 12 positions agree with TRBD1. After removal of 8 bases from V and 8 bases from J, the junction contained 7 bases not matched to a gene. Germline values: CDR1 SEHNR, CDR2 FQNEAQ (reference sequence). This CDR3 has 14 amino acids. CDR3 sequence (DNA): TGTGCCAGCTACAGGGACAGGGGGCAACACACCATATATTTT. Its protein product is CASYRDRGQHTIYF.

The chain is built from TRBV5-1 and TRBJ2-2, with 11 positions matching TRBD2. The germline CDR1 and CDR2 sequences are SGHRS and YFSETQ. The CDR3 loop spans 16 amino acids. The trim removed 4 bases at V and 7 bases at J, leaving 9 bases unmatched. DNA for the CDR3: TGCGCCAGCAGCCCCGTAGCGGGAGGGCCGGTCGGGGAGCTGTTTTTT. This codes for CASSPVAGGPVGELFF.

This chain connects TRBV5-4 to TRBJ1-2; D unresolved. CDR3 length: 13 residues. V gave up 3 bases and J gave up 4 bases, with 10 bases separating them. CDR1 is SGHNT, CDR2 YYREEE, per germline (reference sequence). The CDR3 DNA follows: TGTGCCAGCAGCTCCTCTATCTTCTATGGCTACACCTTC. This gives the protein CASSSSIFYGYTF. Supplemented by reference TRBV5-4 and TRBJ1-2, the full variable domain reads ETGVTQSPTHLIKTRGQQVTLRCSSQSGHNTVSWYQQALGQGPQFIFQYYREEENGRGNFPPRFSGLQFPNYSSELNVNALELDDSALYLCASSSSIFYGYTFGSGTRLTVV.

This clone occurred once. The chain joins TRBV4-3 to TRBJ1-2; the D gene is possibly TRBD1 (5 bases). V was clipped by 3 bases and J by 6 bases, with 17 bases between them. The V gene's germline CDR1 is LGHNA and CDR2 YSLEER. The CDR3 covers 15 residues. The CDR3 loop is CASSQGRAGFDGYTF. CDR3 DNA: TGCGCCAGCAGCCAGGGCAGGGCAGGTTTCGATGGCTACACCTTC.

The chain uses TRBV29-1 and TRBJ2-4, with D perhaps TRBD1 (5 bases). The germline CDR1 and CDR2 sequences are SQVTM and ANQGSEA. Trimming pared 5 bases from V and 0 bases from J, leaving 11 bases between. The CDR3 consists of 14 residues. Written as DNA, the CDR3 is TGCAGCGTTAATCAGGGTGTAGCCAAAAACATTCAGTACTTC. It codes for CSVNQGVAKNIQYF.

The chain links TRBV18 to TRBJ2-5; D may be TRBD1 (6 bases). V lost 2 bases to trimming and J lost 1 base, with 11 bases between them. Germline CDR1 and CDR2: KGHSH and LQKENI. The CDR3 runs to 15 residues. For the CDR3, the DNA is TGTGCCAGCTCACCAACCAGGGGCTCCCAAGAGACCCAGTACTTC. The encoded protein is CASSPTRGSQETQYF.

A word on this clone: Other DNA sequences in this sample translate to the same CDR3. V and J are TRBV18 and TRBJ2-5; D not resolved. V lost 3 bases, J lost 1 base, and 6 bases lay in between. Germline V gene data show CDR1 as KGHSH and CDR2 as LQKENI. The length of the CDR3 is 13 residues. CDR3 sequence reads: CASSPSSQETQYF. Here the CDR3 DNA reads TGTGCCAGCTCACCGTCCAGCCAAGAGACCCAGTACTTC.

The V call is TRBV27, the J call TRBJ2-5, with TRBD2 matching over 8 bases. Germline-derived CDR1 and CDR2 are MNHEY and SMNVEV (reference sequence). V trimming: 0 bases; J trimming: 7 bases; junction bases outside the gene matches: 1. CDR3 size: 13 residues. CDR3 sequence (DNA): TGTGCCAGCAGTTTATCCGCGGGAGGGACCCAGTACTTC. Translation: CASSLSAGGTQYF.

This chain connects TRBV18 to TRBJ2-1; 10 nucleotides line up with TRBD2. The CDR3 runs to 16 residues. CDR1 and CDR2 (germline): KGHSH, LQKENI. V lost 3 bases to trimming and J lost 3 bases; unmatched junction nucleotides: 5. The DNA for the CDR3 is TGTGCCAGCTCACCTTCTAGCGGGGGAAGCTACAATGAGCAGTTCTTC. Encoded protein: CASSPSSGGSYNEQFF.

Note on this clone: Other DNA sequences in the same sample also yield this CDR3. V gene TRBV9 combines with J gene TRBJ1-1; TRBD1 agrees at 10 bases. V was pared by 3 bases and J by 4 bases, with 0 bases of the junction left unmatched. The germline CDR1 and CDR2 sequences are SGDLS and YYNGEE. This CDR3 is 13 amino acids long. The CDR3 spells CASSGTGGTEAFF. In DNA, the CDR3 is TGTGCCAGCAGCGGGACAGGGGGCACTGAAGCTTTCTTT. Using reference TRBV9 and TRBJ1-1 for the parts outside the CDR3, the full variable domain is DSGVTQTPKHLITATGQRVTLRCSPRSGDLSVYWYQQSLDQGLQFLIQYYNGEERAKGNILERFSAQQFPDLHSELNLSSLELGDSALYFCASSGTGGTEAFFGQGTRLTVV.

This chain joins TRBV18 and TRBJ1-5; possible D gene TRBD1, 5 bases. V was shortened by 6 bases and J by 2 bases, with 17 bases between the two germline ends. Germline V gene lookup returns CDR1 KGHSH and CDR2 LQKENI. The CDR3 runs 16 residues. The CDR3 reads CASSQGVLTGNQPQHF. In DNA, the CDR3 is TGTGCCAGCTCTCAAGGGGTACTTACAGGCAATCAGCCCCAGCATTTT.

This rearrangement joins TRBV5-1 to TRBJ2-2; possible D gene TRBD2, 6 bases. Trimming took 0 bases from V and 6 from J, leaving 6 bases between them. The CDR3 is 13 residues long. CDR1 is SGHRS and CDR2 is YFSETQ in the germline V gene. The CDR3 bases are TGCGCCAGCAGCTTGGGGGGGGCCGGGGAGCTGTTTTTT. Encoded protein: CASSLGGAGELFF. Variable domain in full (rest from reference TRBV5-1 and TRBJ2-2): KAGVTQTPRYLIKTRGQQVTLSCSPISGHRSVSWYQQTPGQGLQFLFEYFSETQRNKGNFPGRFSGRQFSNSRSEMNVSTLELGDSALYLCASSLGGAGELFFGEGSRLTVL.

V and J are TRBV7-9 and TRBJ1-2; the D gene is possibly TRBD1 (6 bases). Germline values: CDR1 SEHNR, CDR2 FQNEAQ (reference sequence). CDR3 length equals 14 residues. V shed 5 bases and J shed 4 bases, with 14 bases lying between them. CDR3 DNA sequence: TGTGCCAGCAGCCCTAGGACAGAATTCTATGGCTACACCTTC. This translates into CASSPRTEFYGYTF.

The chain has TRBV11-3 and TRBJ2-1; TRBD1 matches 10 bases. The CDR3 has 15 residues. Unmatched junction bases numbered 6, after V lost 4 bases and J lost 6 bases. Germline CDR1 reads SGHNT; CDR2 reads YENEEA. The DNA of the CDR3 is TGTGCCAGCAGCTCCGGACAGGGGGAGGTCAATGAGCAGTTCTTC. It translates to CASSSGQGEVNEQFF.

This chain joins TRBV12-3 or TRBV12-4 and TRBJ1-1; D is unclear. This CDR3 comprises 13 residues. V lost 3 bases and J 1 base, leaving 6 bases between the germline ends. The CDR3: CASSFSGNTEAFF. CDR3 DNA: TGTGCCAGCAGTTTTTCAGGGAACACTGAAGCTTTCTTT.

The V and J genes are TRBV2 and TRBJ2-1; 10 bases are shared with TRBD2. CDR1 is SNHLY and CDR2 is FYNNEI in the germline V gene. Germline trimming cut 6 bases from V and 5 bases from J; bases unmatched to any gene: 13. The CDR3 consists of 17 residues. CDR3 residues: CASRSGGLAGVNNEQFF. As DNA, the CDR3 is TGTGCCAGCAGGAGCGGGGGGCTAGCGGGAGTTAACAATGAGCAGTTCTTC.

The chain recombines TRBV7-2 with TRBJ1-4; maybe TRBD1 (5 bases). The CDR3 covers 14 residues. Germline V CDR1 and CDR2: SGHTA, FQGNSA. Trimming cost V 6 bases and J 7 bases, with 15 bases left between them. In nucleotides, the CDR3 is TGTGCCAGCAGATATGGGGGGTTGGGTGAAAAACTGTTTTTT. This sequence encodes CASRYGGLGEKLFF.

The chain is built from TRBV6-6 and TRBJ2-2; 14 bases map to TRBD2. The V gene end was trimmed by 5 bases and the J gene end by 4 bases; junction bases not matched to a gene: 3. The CDR3 extends over 16 amino acids. Germline lookup yields CDR1 MNHNY and CDR2 SVGAGI (reference sequence). The CDR3 loop is CASSRLAGGFTGELFF. The CDR3 coding sequence is TGTGCCAGCAGTCGACTAGCGGGGGGGTTCACCGGGGAGCTGTTTTTT.

Only one count was recorded for this clone. This rearrangement joins TRBV23-1 to TRBJ2-7; 8 nucleotides match TRBD2. TRBV23-1 has ORF status, its function being uncertain. This CDR3 is built from 17 residues. The junction had 9 bases not matched to a gene; V was cut back by 0 bases and J by 2 bases. The CDR3 sequence is CASSQSPGGGGTYEQYV. The CDR3 coding sequence is TGCGCCAGCAGTCAATCTCCCGGGGGCGGGGGGACCTACGAGCAGTACGTC.

The rearrangement uses TRBV28 and TRBJ1-1; TRBD1 might be the D (6 bases). CDR1 MDHEN and CDR2 SYDVKM come from the germline V gene. The CDR3 is 15 amino acids. V was pared by 6 bases and J by 3 bases, with 17 bases between. DNA of the CDR3: TGTGCCAGCAGGACCCCAGGGGATGGATACACTGAAGCTTTCTTT. Its protein product is CASRTPGDGYTEAFF. Full variable domain (rest looked up from reference TRBV28 and TRBJ1-1): DVKVTQSSRYLVKRTGEKVFLECVQDMDHENMFWYRQDPGLGLRLIYFSYDVKMKEKGDIPEGYSVSREKKERFSLILESASTNQTSMYLCASRTPGDGYTEAFFGQGTRLTVV.

The chain combines TRBV7-9 with TRBJ2-2; TRBD2 is a possible D gene (5 bases). This CDR3 is built from 15 residues. From germline, CDR1 is SEHNR and CDR2 FQNEAQ (reference sequence). V was shortened by 5 bases and J by 3 bases, with 13 bases between the two germline ends. This CDR3 is CASSPPAGYTGELFF. The CDR3, as DNA: TGTGCCAGCAGCCCTCCGGCGGGCTACACCGGGGAGCTGTTTTTT.

For the CDR3, the DNA is TGTGCCAGCAGCTTAGGAGTGTCAACCTTTAGCAATCAGCCCCAGCATTTT. Protein sequence: CASSLGVSTFSNQPQHF. This sequence joins TRBV11-2 and TRBJ1-5; no reliable D call. The length of the CDR3 is 17 residues. Germline CDR1 is SGHAT and CDR2 is FQNNGV. V was pared by 1 base and J by 0 bases, with 13 bases between.